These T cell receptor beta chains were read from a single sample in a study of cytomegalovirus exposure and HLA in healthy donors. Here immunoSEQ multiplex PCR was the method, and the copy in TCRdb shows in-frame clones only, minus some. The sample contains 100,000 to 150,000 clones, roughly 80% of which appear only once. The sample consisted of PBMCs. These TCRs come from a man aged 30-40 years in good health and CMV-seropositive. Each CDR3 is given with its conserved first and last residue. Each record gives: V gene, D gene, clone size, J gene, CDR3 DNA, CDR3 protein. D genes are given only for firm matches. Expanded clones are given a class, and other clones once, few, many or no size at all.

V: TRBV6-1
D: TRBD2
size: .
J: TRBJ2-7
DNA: TGTGCCAGCAGAGGACTAGCTTCCATACCAGAGCAGTACTTC
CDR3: CASRGLASIPEQYF

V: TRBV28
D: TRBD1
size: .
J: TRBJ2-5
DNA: TGTGCCAGCAGTTCTCTTCGGGGACAGCAAGAGACCCAGTACTTC
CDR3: CASSSLRGQQETQYF

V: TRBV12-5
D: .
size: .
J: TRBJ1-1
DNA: TGTGCTAGTGGTTTGGACCAGGGGCGGAGTGCTTTCTTT
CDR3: CASGLDQGRSAFF

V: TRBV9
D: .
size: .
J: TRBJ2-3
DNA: TGTGCCAGCAGCCCAAAAGGAGGGGACTCTTACACAGATACGCAGTATTTT
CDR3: CASSPKGGDSYTDTQYF

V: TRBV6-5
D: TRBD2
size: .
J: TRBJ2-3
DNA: TGTGCCAGCAGTTACACGACTAGCGGGAGGGATACGCAGTATTTT
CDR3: CASSYTTSGRDTQYF

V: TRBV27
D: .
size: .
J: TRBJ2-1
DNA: TGTGCCAGCGCAGTCGGGAGTTGGGTCAATGAGCAGTTCTTC
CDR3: CASAVGSWVNEQFF

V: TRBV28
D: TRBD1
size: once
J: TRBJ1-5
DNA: TGTGCCAGCAGAGACAGGGGTGAAGGGAATCAGCCCCAGCATTTT
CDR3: CASRDRGEGNQPQHF

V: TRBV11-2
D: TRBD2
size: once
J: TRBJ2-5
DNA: TGTGCCAGCAGCTTTACTAGCGGACAAGGCCAAGAGACCCAGTACTTC
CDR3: CASSFTSGQGQETQYF

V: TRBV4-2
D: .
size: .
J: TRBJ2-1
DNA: TGTGCCAGCAGCCCCCTAAGCGACGCCAGACGGAACAATGAGCAGTTCTTC
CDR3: CASSPLSDARRNNEQFF

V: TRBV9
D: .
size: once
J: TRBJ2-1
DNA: TGTGCCAGCAGCGTACTAGACAGCAATGAGCAGTTCTTC
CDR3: CASSVLDSNEQFF

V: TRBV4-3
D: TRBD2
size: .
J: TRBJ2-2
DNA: TGCGCCAGCAGCTGGCGGGAGGGCGGGGAGCTGTTTTTT
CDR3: CASSWREGGELFF

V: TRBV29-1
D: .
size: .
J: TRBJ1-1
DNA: TGCAGCGTTGAAGGTCGGGAGGGCACTGAAGCTTTCTTT
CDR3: CSVEGREGTEAFF

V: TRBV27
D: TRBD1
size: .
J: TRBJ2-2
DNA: TGTGCCAGCAGTACAGGGGCAGCAGGGCACACCGGGGAGCTGTTTTTT
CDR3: CASSTGAAGHTGELFF

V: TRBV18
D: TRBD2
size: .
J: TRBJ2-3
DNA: TGTGCCAGCTCACTTGGACTAGCGGGAGAGGATGGCACAGATACGCAGTATTTT
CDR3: CASSLGLAGEDGTDTQYF

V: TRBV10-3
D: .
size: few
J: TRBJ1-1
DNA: TGTGCCATCAGATCCCTCCAGGGGCCCACTGAAGCTTTCTTT
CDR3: CAIRSLQGPTEAFF

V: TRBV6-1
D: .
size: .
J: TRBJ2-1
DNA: TGTGCCAGCAGTAATGAGCGGCCCTACAATGAGCAGTTCTTC
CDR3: CASSNERPYNEQFF

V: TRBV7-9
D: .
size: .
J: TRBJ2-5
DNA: TGTGCCAGCAGCTTACGAAGGCTCCAGCGGCAAGAGACCCAGTACTTC
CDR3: CASSLRRLQRQETQYF

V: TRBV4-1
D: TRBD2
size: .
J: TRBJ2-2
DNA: TGCGCCAGCAGCGACCGAGCGGGAGGGACGAACACCGGGGAGCTGTTTTTT
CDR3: CASSDRAGGTNTGELFF

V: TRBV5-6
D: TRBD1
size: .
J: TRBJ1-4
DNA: TGTGCCAGCAGCGGGGACAGGGGCAGAGAAAAACTGTTTTTT
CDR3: CASSGDRGREKLFF

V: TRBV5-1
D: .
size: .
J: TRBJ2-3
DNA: TGCGCCAGCAGCAGGGGCGTGAGCACAGATACGCAGTATTTT
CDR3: CASSRGVSTDTQYF

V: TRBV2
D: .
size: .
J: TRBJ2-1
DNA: TGTGCCAGCAGAGGCTACAGCTCCTACAATGAGCAGTTCTTC
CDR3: CASRGYSSYNEQFF

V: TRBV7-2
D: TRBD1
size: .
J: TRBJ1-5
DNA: TGTGCCAGCAGCCTTCAGACAGGGGCCAATCAGCCCCAGCATTTT
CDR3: CASSLQTGANQPQHF

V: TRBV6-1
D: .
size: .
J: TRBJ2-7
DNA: TGTGCCAGCAGTGAATCAGGGGATGGCTACGAGCAGTACTTC
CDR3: CASSESGDGYEQYF

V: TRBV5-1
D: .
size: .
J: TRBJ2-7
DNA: TGCGCCAACCGGACAGCGCTGAATTCCTACGAGCAGTACTTC
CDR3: CANRTALNSYEQYF

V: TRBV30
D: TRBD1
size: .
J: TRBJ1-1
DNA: TGTGCCTGGGAAACAGGGGAGAACACTGAAGCTTTCTTT
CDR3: CAWETGENTEAFF

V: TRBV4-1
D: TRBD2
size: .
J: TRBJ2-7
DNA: TGCGCCAGCAGCTTAAGGCTCGGTGGGGCGGGAGCGGCCTACGAGCAGTACTTC
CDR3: CASSLRLGGAGAAYEQYF

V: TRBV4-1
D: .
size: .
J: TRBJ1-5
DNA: TGCGCCAGCAGCCAAGGGCAGACAAATCAGCCCCAGCATTTT
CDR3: CASSQGQTNQPQHF

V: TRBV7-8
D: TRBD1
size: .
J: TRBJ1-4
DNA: TGTGCCAGCAGGAAACAGGGGGTCCGGTTTAATGAAAAACTGTTTTTT
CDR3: CASRKQGVRFNEKLFF

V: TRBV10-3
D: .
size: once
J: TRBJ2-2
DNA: TGTGCCATCAGTGAGATTCCAGACACCGGGGAGCTGTTTTTT
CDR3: CAISEIPDTGELFF

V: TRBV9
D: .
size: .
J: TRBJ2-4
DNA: TGTGCCAGCAGCAGTCGACATCAAAACATTCAGTACTTC
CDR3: CASSSRHQNIQYF

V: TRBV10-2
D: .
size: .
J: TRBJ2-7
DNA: TGCGCCAGCAGTGCCAGTCCCTACGAGCAGTACTTC
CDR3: CASSASPYEQYF

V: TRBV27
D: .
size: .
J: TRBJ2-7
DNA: TGTGCCAGCAGTCCCAACGAGCAGTACTTC
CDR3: CASSPNEQYF

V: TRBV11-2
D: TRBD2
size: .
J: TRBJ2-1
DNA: TGTGCCAGCAGCCATGGGACTAGCGGGGTGAATGAGCAGTTCTTC
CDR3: CASSHGTSGVNEQFF

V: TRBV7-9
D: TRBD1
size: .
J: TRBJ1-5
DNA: TGTGCCAGCAGCACAGGGGGCCGTCAGCCCCAGCATTTT
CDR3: CASSTGGRQPQHF

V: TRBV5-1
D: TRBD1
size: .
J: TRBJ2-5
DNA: TGCGCCAGCAGAGGGACAGGGGGAGAGACCCAGTACTTC
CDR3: CASRGTGGETQYF

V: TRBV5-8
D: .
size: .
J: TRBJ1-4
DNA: TGTGCCAGCAGCTTGGTGGCCCCCCGGGACAAGAATGAAAAACTGTTTTTT
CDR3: CASSLVAPRDKNEKLFF

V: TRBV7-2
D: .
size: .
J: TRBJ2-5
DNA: TGTGCCAGCAGCTTAAGCGCTAGTGGGGAGACCCAGTACTTC
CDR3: CASSLSASGETQYF

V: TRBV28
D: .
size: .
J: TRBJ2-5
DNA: TGTGCCAGCAGTTCACAGGCCCAAGAGACCCAGTACTTC
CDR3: CASSSQAQETQYF

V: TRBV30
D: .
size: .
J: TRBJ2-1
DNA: TGTGCCTGGACCTCCTCCCTCAATGAGCAGTTCTTC
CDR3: CAWTSSLNEQFF

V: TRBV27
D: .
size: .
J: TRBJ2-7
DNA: TGTGCCAGCAGGGGCGCAGGAAGATACGAGCAGTACTTC
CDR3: CASRGAGRYEQYF

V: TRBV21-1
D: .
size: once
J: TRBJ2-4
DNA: TGTGCCAGCAGCAAAGTCGGTCAGGTAGCCAAAAACATTCAGTACTTC
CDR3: CASSKVGQVAKNIQYF

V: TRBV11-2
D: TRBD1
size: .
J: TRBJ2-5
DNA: TGTGCCAGCAGCTCCATGCTGGGACAGAAAGAGACCCAGTACTTC
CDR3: CASSSMLGQKETQYF

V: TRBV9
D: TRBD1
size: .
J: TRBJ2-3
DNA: TGTGCCAGCAGCGTAGTAGCCCAGGGGGTGGCAGATACGCAGTATTTT
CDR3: CASSVVAQGVADTQYF

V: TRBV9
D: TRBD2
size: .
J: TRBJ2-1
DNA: TGTGCCAGCAGCGTAGAAGTAGCGGGAGCGCGGGAGCAGTTCTTC
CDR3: CASSVEVAGAREQFF

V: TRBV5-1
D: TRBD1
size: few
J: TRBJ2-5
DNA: TGCGCCAGCAGCTTGTGGGACAGGGGAGTTGGGACCCAGTACTTC
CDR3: CASSLWDRGVGTQYF

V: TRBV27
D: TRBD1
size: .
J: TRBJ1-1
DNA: TGTGCCAGCAGCCGCAGGGGGAGCGGGAACACTGAAGCTTTCTTT
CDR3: CASSRRGSGNTEAFF

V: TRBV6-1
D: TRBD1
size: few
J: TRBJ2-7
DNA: TGTGCCAGCAGTGAAGGCCCCCGGGACAGGGGAACCTACGAGCAGTACTTC
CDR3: CASSEGPRDRGTYEQYF

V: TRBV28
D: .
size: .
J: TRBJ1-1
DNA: TGTGCCAGCAGTTTCCTTACCCGGGACACTGAAGCTTTCTTT
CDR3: CASSFLTRDTEAFF

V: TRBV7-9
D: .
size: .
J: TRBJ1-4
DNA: TGTGCCAGCAGCTTATCCCCCAGGGGAAATGAAAAACTGTTTTTT
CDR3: CASSLSPRGNEKLFF

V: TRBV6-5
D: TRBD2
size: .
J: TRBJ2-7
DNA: TGTGCCAGCAGTTACTCTGGGACTAGCGGGGCCTACGAGCAGTACTTC
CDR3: CASSYSGTSGAYEQYF

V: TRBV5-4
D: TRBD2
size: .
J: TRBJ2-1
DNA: TGTGCCAGCAGCGTCCCGGGGGCGGGAGGGTGGAATGAGCAGTTCTTC
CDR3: CASSVPGAGGWNEQFF

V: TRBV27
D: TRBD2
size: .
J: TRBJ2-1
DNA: TGTGCCAGCAGTTTATCTAGCGGGAGGGTCCACAATGAGCAGTTCTTC
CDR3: CASSLSSGRVHNEQFF

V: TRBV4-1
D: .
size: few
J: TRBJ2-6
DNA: TGCGCCAGCAGCCAAGATGTACCACTCGTCTCTGGGGCCAACGTCCTGACTTTC
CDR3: CASSQDVPLVSGANVLTF

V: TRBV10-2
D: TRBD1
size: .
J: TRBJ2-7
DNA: TGCGCCAGCAGAGAAATAAGGACAGGGGGCAGCTCCTACGAGCAGTACTTC
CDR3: CASREIRTGGSSYEQYF